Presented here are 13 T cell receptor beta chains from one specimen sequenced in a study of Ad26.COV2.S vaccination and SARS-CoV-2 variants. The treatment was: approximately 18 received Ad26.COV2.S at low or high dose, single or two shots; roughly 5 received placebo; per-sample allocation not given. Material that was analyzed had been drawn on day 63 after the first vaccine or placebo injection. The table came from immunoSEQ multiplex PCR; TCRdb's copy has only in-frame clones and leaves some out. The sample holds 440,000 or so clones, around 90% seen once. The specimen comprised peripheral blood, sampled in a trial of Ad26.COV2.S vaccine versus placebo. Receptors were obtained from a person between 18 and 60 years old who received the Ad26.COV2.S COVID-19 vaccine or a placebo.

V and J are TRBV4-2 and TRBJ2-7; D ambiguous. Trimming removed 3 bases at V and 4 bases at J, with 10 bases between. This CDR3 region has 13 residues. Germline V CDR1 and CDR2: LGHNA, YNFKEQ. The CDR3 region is CASSHWLGYEQYF. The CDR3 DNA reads TGTGCCAGCAGCCACTGGTTGGGGTACGAGCAGTACTTC.

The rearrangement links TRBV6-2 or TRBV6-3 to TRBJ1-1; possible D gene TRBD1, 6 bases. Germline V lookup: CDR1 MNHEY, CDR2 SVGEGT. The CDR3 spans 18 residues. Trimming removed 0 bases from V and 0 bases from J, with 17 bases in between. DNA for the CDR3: TGTGCCAGCAGTTACTCGATCACAGGGCATAACATGAACACTGAAGCTTTCTTT. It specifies CASSYSITGHNMNTEAFF.

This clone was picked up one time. This chain's CDR3 is CASSLVGTSGNYEQYF. In nucleotides, the CDR3 is TGTGCCAGCAGCTTAGTGGGGACTAGCGGGAACTACGAGCAGTACTTC. The chain joins TRBV7-2 to TRBJ2-7; 13 bases are shared with TRBD2. Looked up from germline, CDR1 is SGHTA and CDR2 is FQGNSA. V dropped 1 base and J dropped 3; count of bases not matched to a gene: 3. The CDR3 is 16 amino acids.

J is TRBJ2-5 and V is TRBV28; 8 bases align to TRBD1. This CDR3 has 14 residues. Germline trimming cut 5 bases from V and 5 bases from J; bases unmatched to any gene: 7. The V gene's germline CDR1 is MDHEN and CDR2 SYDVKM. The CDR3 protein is CASSPPQGAETQYF. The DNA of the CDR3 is TGTGCCAGCAGTCCACCCCAGGGGGCCGAGACCCAGTACTTC.

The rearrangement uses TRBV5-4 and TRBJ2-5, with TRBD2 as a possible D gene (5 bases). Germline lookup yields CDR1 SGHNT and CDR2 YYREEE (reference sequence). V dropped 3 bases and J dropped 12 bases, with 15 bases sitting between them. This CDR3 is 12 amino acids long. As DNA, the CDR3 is TGTGCCAGCAGCTCCGGGAACCAACCCAAGTACTTC. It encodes CASSSGNQPKYF.

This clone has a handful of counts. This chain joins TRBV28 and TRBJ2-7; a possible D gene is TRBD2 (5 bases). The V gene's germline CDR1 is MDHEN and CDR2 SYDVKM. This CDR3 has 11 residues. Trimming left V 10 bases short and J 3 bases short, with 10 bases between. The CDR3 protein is CATRTVYEQYF. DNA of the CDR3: TGTGCCACCAGGACTGTCTACGAGCAGTACTTC.

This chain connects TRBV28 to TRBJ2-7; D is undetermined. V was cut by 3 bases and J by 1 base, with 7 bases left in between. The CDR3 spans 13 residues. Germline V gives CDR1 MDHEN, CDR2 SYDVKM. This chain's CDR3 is CASSLLGSYEQYF. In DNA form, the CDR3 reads TGTGCCAGCAGTTTGCTGGGATCCTACGAGCAGTACTTC. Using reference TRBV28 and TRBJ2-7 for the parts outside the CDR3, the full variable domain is DVKVTQSSRYLVKRTGEKVFLECVQDMDHENMFWYRQDPGLGLRLIYFSYDVKMKEKGDIPEGYSVSREKKERFSLILESASTNQTSMYLCASSLLGSYEQYFGPGTRLTVT.

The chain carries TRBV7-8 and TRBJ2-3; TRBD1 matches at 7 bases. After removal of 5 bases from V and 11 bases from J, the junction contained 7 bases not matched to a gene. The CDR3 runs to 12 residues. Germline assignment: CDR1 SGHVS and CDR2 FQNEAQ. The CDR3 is CASSPGQDKQYF. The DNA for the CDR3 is TGTGCCAGCAGCCCCGGACAGGACAAGCAGTATTTT.

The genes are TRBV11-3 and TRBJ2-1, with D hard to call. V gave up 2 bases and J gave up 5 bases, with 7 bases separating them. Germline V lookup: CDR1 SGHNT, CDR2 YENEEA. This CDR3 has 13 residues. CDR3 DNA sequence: TGTGCCAGCAGCTTAAATAAGGACAATGAGCAGTTCTTC. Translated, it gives CASSLNKDNEQFF.

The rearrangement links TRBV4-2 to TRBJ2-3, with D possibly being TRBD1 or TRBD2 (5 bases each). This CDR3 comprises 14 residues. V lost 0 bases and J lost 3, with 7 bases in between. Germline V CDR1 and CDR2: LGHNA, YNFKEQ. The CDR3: CASSQDWGTDTQYF. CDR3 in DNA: TGTGCCAGCAGCCAAGATTGGGGGACAGATACGCAGTATTTT.

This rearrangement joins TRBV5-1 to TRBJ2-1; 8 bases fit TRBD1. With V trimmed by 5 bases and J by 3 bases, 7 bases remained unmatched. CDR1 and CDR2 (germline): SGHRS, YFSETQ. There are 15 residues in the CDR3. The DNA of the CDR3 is TGCGCCAGCAGACCCGCCGGGACAGGCTACAATGAGCAGTTCTTC. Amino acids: CASRPAGTGYNEQFF.

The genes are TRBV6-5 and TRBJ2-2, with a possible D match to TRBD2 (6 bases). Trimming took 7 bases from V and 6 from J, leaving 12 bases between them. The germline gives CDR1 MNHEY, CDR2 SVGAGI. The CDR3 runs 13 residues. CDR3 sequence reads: CASTGLRAGELFF. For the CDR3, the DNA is TGTGCCAGCACGGGACTGCGCGCCGGGGAGCTGTTTTTT.

As DNA, the CDR3 is TGTGCCAGTAGTAGGGAAGGGGCAGGGCGCAATCAGCCCCAGCATTTT. It codes for CASSREGAGRNQPQHF. V is TRBV19 and J is TRBJ1-5, with D perhaps matching TRBD1 (5 bases). V was pared by 4 bases and J by 2 bases, with 15 bases between. Germline lookup yields CDR1 LNHDA and CDR2 SQIVND (reference sequence). The CDR3 extends over 16 amino acids.